This entry lists 27 T cell receptor beta chains sequenced from one sample in a study of tumor-infiltrating lymphocytes in primary liver carcinoma. The study co-extracted DNA and RNA from 20-30 mg of unsorted bulk tissue. cDNA specific to TCR beta was made from 500 ng of total RNA, with a constant-region primer employed for priming. Libraries for TCR beta were built through three nested multiplex PCR rounds, which together made up a slightly modified ARM-PCR procedure. In the first two PCR rounds, TRBV1-TRBV30 forward primers were paired with a C-beta reverse primer, and each round lasted 10 cycles. A single record per CDR3 protein comes from TCRdb applying MiXCR to the multiplex PCR reads. The data contain some 190,000 distinct CDR3 sequences, over 80% of them singletons. The sequenced material came from tumor tissue from primary liver carcinoma. The source of these receptors is a man aged 35-49 years with primary liver carcinoma and hepatitis B virus infection.

This clonotype was recorded many times. The chain combines TRBV24-1 with TRBJ1-5, with D uncertain. Trimming shortened V by 5 bases and J by 0 bases, and 7 bases separated the two germline ends. CDR1 is KGHDR, CDR2 SFDVKD, per germline. This CDR3 region has 14 residues. The CDR3 bases are TGTGCCACCAGTGGTGCATATAGCAATCAGCCCCAGCATTTT. Translating it yields CATSGAYSNQPQHF.

About this clonotype itself: One end of the junction does not line up with germline, which may come from a read error. V is TRBV6-5 and J is TRBJ2-2, with D perhaps given as TRBD1 or TRBD2 (5 bases each). The CDR3 runs 13 residues. Germline assignment: CDR1 MNHEY and CDR2 SVGAGI. Here the CDR3 DNA reads TGTGCCAGCATTTACCAGGACACTGGGGAGCCGTTTTTT. As protein: CASIYQDTGEPFF.

The V and J genes are TRBV24-1 and TRBJ2-1; the D gene is possibly TRBD1 (6 bases). Germline CDR1 is KGHDR and CDR2 is SFDVKD. CDR3 size: 15 residues. CDR3 in DNA: TGTGTCATCAGTGATTTCTACGGGACAAACAATGAGCAGTTCTTC. Its translation is CVISDFYGTNNEQFF.

A word on this clonotype: The junction differs from germline at one of its ends, possibly a read error. The chain carries TRBV4-3 and TRBJ2-5, with 12 bases matching TRBD2. Germline values: CDR1 LGHNA, CDR2 YSLEER. The CDR3 consists of 17 residues. The CDR3 bases are TGCGTCAGCAGCCAAGCGGCTAGCGGGAGGGCCCTGGGGACCCAGTACTTC. Amino acid sequence: CVSSQAASGRALGTQYF.

As concerns this clonotype: Because the CDR3 is missing its conserved closing phenylalanine or tryptophan, this is likely a read error. This chain joins TRBV6-5 and TRBJ2-3, with TRBD2 matching over 12 bases. This CDR3 is built from 15 residues. Trimming cost V 7 bases and J 11 bases; bases outside gene matches: 13. Per the germline V gene, CDR1 is MNHEY and CDR2 is SVGAGI. In nucleotides, the CDR3 is TGTGCCAGCAACCCAGGACTAGCGGGAACAGGTATGCAGTATATT. Translating gives CASNPGLAGTGMQYI.

This clonotype was detected once. At one of its ends the junction is not consistent with the germline gene, which may arise from a read error. The chain uses TRBV6-2 or TRBV6-3 and TRBJ2-1, with 9 bases lining up with TRBD2. The CDR3 runs 13 residues. Germline V lookup: CDR1 MNHEY, CDR2 SVGEGT. Here the CDR3 reads CGSKGSGRTKQFF. The DNA for the CDR3 is TGTGGCAGCAAGGGAAGCGGGAGGACCAAGCAGTTCTTC.

This clonotype has only one observation. The conserved closing phenylalanine or tryptophan is absent in this CDR3, likely reflecting a read error. J is TRBJ2-1 and V is TRBV29-1, with 12 bases that match TRBD2. Trimming took 7 bases from V and 13 from J; bases not matched to a gene: 11. The CDR3 length is 13 residues. Germline values: CDR1 SQVTM, CDR2 ANQGSEA. In nucleotides, the CDR3 is TGCAGCGGGACTAGCGGGAAGCTCTTTGAACAGTTCTTA. Translation gives CSGTSGKLFEQFL.

In the case of this clonotype: Mismatch with germline at one junction end may stem from a read error. This sequence joins TRBV29-1 and TRBJ2-1; D is unclear. The length of the CDR3 is 10 residues. Germline CDR1 reads SQVTM; CDR2 reads ANQGSEA. The DNA of the CDR3 is TGCAGCGTTCTTGACAACAAGCAGATCTTC. This codes for CSVLDNKQIF.

With regard to this clonotype: An end of the junction does not agree with germline; a read error may underlie this. The V and J genes are TRBV11-2 and TRBJ1-6; no clear D gene. Germline CDR1 SGHAT, CDR2 FQNNGV. The CDR3 sequence is 16 residues long. CDR3 sequence reads: CVSSLGNEGYNSPFHF. CDR3 bases: TGTGTCAGCAGCTTAGGGAACGAGGGTTATAATTCACCCTTCCACTTT.

As for this clonotype: Here the CDR3 omits its conserved ending phenylalanine or tryptophan, so a read error is the likely source. CDR3 in DNA: TGCAGCGTTGAAGCGGACGGGGGGCGAGCGGAGACCCAGTACCTC. Protein product: CSVEADGGRAETQYL. J is TRBJ2-5 and V is TRBV29-1, with a tentative D call TRBD2 (7 bases). The germline V gene encodes CDR1 SQVTM and CDR2 ANQGSEA. This CDR3 is 15 amino acids long. Trimming removed 1 base from V and 5 bases from J, with 17 bases in between.

Turning to this clonotype: One end of the junction is discordant with germline, which a read error may explain. The V gene is TRBV29-1, the J gene TRBJ2-3, with 8 nucleotides matching TRBD2. The CDR3 runs 13 residues. Per germline, CDR1 SQVTM and CDR2 ANQGSEA. The CDR3 bases are TGCAGCTTTGAAGCACGGGGGGGATACGCGCAGTATTTT. Translation gives CSFEARGGYAQYF.

The V and J genes are TRBV29-1 and TRBJ2-1, with 10 bases matching TRBD2. Germline-derived CDR1 and CDR2 are SQVTM and ANQGSEA. This CDR3 is built from 17 residues. CDR3 sequence reads: CRVSRTSGSSSYIEQFF. In DNA form, the CDR3 reads TGCAGAGTCTCCAGGACTAGCGGCTCGAGCTCCTACATCGAGCAGTTCTTC.

Notes on this clonotype: The junction and the germline gene differ at one end; a read error may be behind it. The gene calls are TRBV24-1 and TRBJ2-2; either TRBD1 or TRBD2 may supply D (5 bases each). This CDR3 has 15 residues. Germline assignment: CDR1 KGHDR and CDR2 SFDVKD. The CDR3 here is CATSPIGTNTGELSF. In DNA, the CDR3 is TGTGCCACCAGTCCTATAGGGACGAACACCGGGGAGTTGTCTTTT.

As concerns this clonotype: No DNA is shown, since the ends of the CDR3 on it are uncertain; the CDR3 is the one TCRdb lists. The gene calls are TRBV6-1 and TRBJ2-2. The CDR3 sequence runs 13 residues, both termini included. Germline CDR1 MNHNS, CDR2 SASEGT. The CDR3: CASSRVFTGSCFF.

A remark on this clonotype: Possible read error: a much larger clone is one base away. The V and J genes are TRBV30 and TRBJ1-1; a weak D match, TRBD1 (5 bases). This CDR3 is built from 14 residues. With 3 bases removed from V and 0 bases from J, the gap between germline ends came to 11 bases. The germline CDR1 and CDR2 sequences are GTSNPN and SVGIG (reference sequence). This CDR3 is CAWRRGTVNTEAFF. CDR3 DNA sequence: TGTGCCTGGAGGCGGGGGACGGTGAACACTGAAGCTTTCTTT.

To note about this clonotype: This is likely a read error, given that the CDR3 carries no conserved phenylalanine or tryptophan at its end. The J gene is TRBJ1-1, the V gene TRBV12-3 or TRBV12-4; no definite D call. With 3 bases removed from V and 1 base from J, the gap between germline ends came to 9 bases. This CDR3 comprises 14 residues. CDR3 region: CASSFSGQNTEAFL. The CDR3 coding sequence is TGTGCCAGCAGTTTCTCGGGCCAGAACACTGAAGCTTTCCTA.

The gene calls are TRBV6-1 and TRBJ2-3; 8 bases line up with TRBD2. Trimming removed 7 bases from V and 8 bases from J; junction bases left unmatched: 17. The CDR3 spans 16 residues. From germline, CDR1 is MNHNS and CDR2 SASEGT. This CDR3 is CASIQRRGLGHGTQYF. For the CDR3, the DNA is TGTGCCAGCATTCAACGACGGGGACTAGGACACGGTACGCAGTATTTT.

On this clonotype itself: The CDR3 does not end in the conserved phenylalanine or tryptophan, so this is likely a read error. V is TRBV11-2 and J is TRBJ2-5, with unresolved D. Germline V gene sequence: CDR1 SGHAT, CDR2 FQNNGV. The CDR3 sequence is 14 residues long. V dropped 5 bases and J dropped 0 bases, with 10 bases sitting between them. The CDR3 protein is CASSLASNQETQYL. DNA for the CDR3: TGTGCCAGCAGCCTGGCGAGTAACCAAGAGACCCAGTACCTC.

About this clonotype itself: The junction does not match germline at one end; this may be a read error. This chain links TRBV6-6 with TRBJ1-4, with a tentative D call TRBD1 (6 bases). CDR3 size: 14 residues. Germline loops: CDR1 MNHNY, CDR2 SVGAGI (reference sequence). CDR3 loop: CASHPQGLFEKRFF. CDR3 DNA: TGTGCCAGTCATCCCCAGGGGCTGTTTGAAAAACGGTTTTTT.

This clonotype was seen a single time. The chain is built from TRBV9 and TRBJ2-1; TRBD2 agrees at 10 bases. Trimming at V came to 4 bases and at J to 9 bases, leaving 16 bases not matched to a gene. Germline CDR1 and CDR2: SGDLS and YYNGEE. The CDR3 is made up of 17 amino acids. CDR3 residues: CASSQMLVAGGRGEQFF. The CDR3 DNA is TGTGCCAGCAGCCAAATGCTTGTAGCGGGAGGCCGCGGTGAGCAGTTCTTC.

CDR3 DNA sequence: TGTGCCAACGCCAAGCTAGCGGGTGGGGATGAGCAGTTCTTC. Encoded protein: CANAKLAGGDEQFF. The V gene is TRBV6-5, the J gene TRBJ2-1, with 8 bases lining up with TRBD2. V lost 10 bases to trimming and J lost 8 bases; unmatched junction nucleotides: 13. CDR3 length: 14 residues. The germline gives CDR1 MNHEY, CDR2 SVGAGI.

The J gene is TRBJ2-3, the V gene TRBV11-3, with D possibly called TRBD1 or TRBD2 (6 bases each). The CDR3 covers 16 residues. V lost 5 bases and J lost 6, with 21 bases in between. Germline V lookup: CDR1 SGHNT, CDR2 YENEEA. The CDR3 sequence: CASSQGIQRVLDTQYF. The CDR3 DNA is TGTGCCAGCAGCCAGGGGATCCAGCGGGTCTTGGATACGCAGTATTTT.

This chain uses TRBV6-1 with TRBJ2-1; the D gene is possibly TRBD2 (5 bases). Germline V lookup: CDR1 MNHNS, CDR2 SASEGT. The CDR3 contains 15 residues. V shed 6 bases and J shed 0 bases, with 12 bases lying between them. Here the CDR3 reads CASSLMGSSYNEQFF. CDR3 DNA: TGTGCCAGCAGCTTGATGGGGAGCTCCTACAATGAGCAGTTCTTC.

Comment on this clonotype: An end of the junction differs from the germline gene, which may be a read error. CDR3 in amino acids: CANRNSGSSCNEQFF. The CDR3 DNA reads TGTGCCAACAGAAATAGCGGGAGCTCCTGCAATGAGCAGTTCTTC. This chain links TRBV28 with TRBJ2-1, with TRBD2 matching 9 bases. The V gene's germline CDR1 is MDHEN and CDR2 SYDVKM. The CDR3 has 15 residues.

This sequence joins TRBV11-2 and TRBJ2-1; 11 nucleotides line up with TRBD2. Matching the DNA end better, TRBJ2-7 makes the J call doubtful. The CDR3 runs to 16 residues. CDR1 SGHAT and CDR2 FQNNGV come from the germline V gene. As DNA, the CDR3 is TGTGCCGGCATCTACCCCGGGACTAGCGGTAGCAATGAGCAGTACTTC. Protein: CAGIYPGTSGSNEQYF.

Details on this clonotype: One base away lies a much larger clone, so this may be a sequencing read error. The chain uses TRBV5-1 and TRBJ2-6; no firm D call. The germline V gene has CDR1 SGHRS and CDR2 YFSETQ. CDR3 length: 15 residues. CDR3 nucleotide sequence: TGCGCCAGCAGCTTACACACTCCTGGGGTCAACGTCCTGACTTTC. Encoded protein: CASSLHTPGVNVLTF. The complete variable domain, with remaining parts taken from reference TRBV5-1 and TRBJ2-6, reads KAGVTQTPRYLIKTRGQQVTLSCSPISGHRSVSWYQQTPGQGLQFLFEYFSETQRNKGNFPGRFSGRQFSNSRSEMNVSTLELGDSALYLCASSLHTPGVNVLTFGAGSRLTVL.

The gene calls are TRBV29-1 and TRBJ2-3; 10 bases line up with TRBD1. Germline CDR1 SQVTM, CDR2 ANQGSEA. The CDR3 covers 15 residues. J was trimmed by 11 bases and V by 7 bases; bases with no gene match: 18. CDR3 coding DNA: TGCAGCGCCGAATACCGGGACAGGGGTACAGATCGGCAGTATTTT. Amino acids: CSAEYRDRGTDRQYF.